The clone carrying this T cell receptor (beta chain) appeared once. Some clones are missing from TCRdb's copy, which holds only in-frame ones; the method was immunoSEQ multiplex PCR. The data show approximately 260,000 clones, 70% to 90% seen once. The data belong to a study of blood T cell repertoires in COVID-19. The V gene end was trimmed by 6 bases and the J gene end by 6 bases; junction bases not matched to a gene: 13. The CDR3 extends over 17 amino acids. From germline, CDR1 is SGHRS and CDR2 YFSETQ. This receptor was identified in a middle-aged woman who had recovered from COVID-19. The sequenced sample was peripheral blood. The chain carries TRBV5-1 and TRBJ2-7; the match to TRBD2 covers 15 bases. The CDR3 nucleotides read TGCGCCAGCAACCATTTGGGACTAGCGGGGGGATCCGCCGAGCAGTACTTC. It codes for CASNHLGLAGGSAEQYF. The variable domain in full, with the rest retrieved from reference TRBV5-1 and TRBJ2-7, is KAGVTQTPRYLIKTRGQQVTLSCSPISGHRSVSWYQQTPGQGLQFLFEYFSETQRNKGNFPGRFSGRQFSNSRSEMNVSTLELGDSALYLCASNHLGLAGGSAEQYFGPGTRLTVT.